This T cell receptor beta chain was sequenced during a study of vaccination and CD4 T cells after COVID-19. Cultured CD4+ T cells had their DNA profiled by the Oncomine TCR Beta short-read assay. TCRdb reprocessed the PCR reads via MiXCR and lists one record per CDR3 protein. The data show 15,000 to 20,000 distinct CDR3 sequences, 45% seen once. The CDR3 contains 14 residues. Germline values: CDR1 DFQATT, CDR2 SNEGSKA (reference sequence). J lost 6 bases, V lost 0 bases, and 3 bases had no gene match. Treatment noted: approximately 11-day PBMC culture with coronavirus spike peptide pools or control peptides (ViraFEST assay). About this clonotype: The target antigen is unknown.

Sample: CD4+ T cells from blood, cultured in vitro, taken before SARS-CoV-2 vaccination. The genes are TRBV20-1 and TRBJ2-1; 9 bases agree with TRBD2. The TCR sequence derives from a human donor who received a COVID-19 vaccine. The chain's CDR3 is CSARERGGGNEQFF. In DNA, the CDR3 is TGCAGTGCTAGAGAGCGGGGGGGCGGCAATGAGCAGTTCTTC.